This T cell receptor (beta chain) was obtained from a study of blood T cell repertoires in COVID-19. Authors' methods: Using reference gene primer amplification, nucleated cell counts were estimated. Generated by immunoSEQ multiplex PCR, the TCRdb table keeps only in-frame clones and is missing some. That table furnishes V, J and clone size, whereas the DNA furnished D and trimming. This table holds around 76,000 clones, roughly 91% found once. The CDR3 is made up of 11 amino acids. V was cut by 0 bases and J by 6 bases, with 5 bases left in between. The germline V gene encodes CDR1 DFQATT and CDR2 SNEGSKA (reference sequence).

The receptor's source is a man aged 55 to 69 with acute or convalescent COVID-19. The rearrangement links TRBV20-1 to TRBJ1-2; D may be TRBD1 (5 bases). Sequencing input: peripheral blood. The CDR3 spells CSARDRDGYTF. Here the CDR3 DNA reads TGCAGTGCTAGAGACAGGGATGGCTACACCTTC.